These 4 T cell receptor beta chains were sequenced from one sample in a study of OX40 agonist ivuxolimab in advanced cancers. TCRdb's copy holds only in-frame clones and misses some; the assay was immunoSEQ multiplex PCR. The sample carries 50,000 to 65,000 clones, under 95% recorded once. This sample comprised CD4+ or CD8+ T cells sorted from blood, obtained in a trial of the OX40 agonist ivuxolimab. These receptors originate from an adult with an advanced solid tumor such as melanoma, head and neck, liver or kidney cancer.

This clone was counted once. Other DNA variants within this sample encode the same CDR3. The rearrangement uses TRBV27 and TRBJ1-3; D unresolved. The CDR3 covers 13 residues. Germline CDR1 is MNHEY and CDR2 is SMNVEV (reference sequence). The V gene lost 8 bases and the J gene lost 0 bases, with 8 bases spanning the gap. The CDR3 spells CASSLSSGNTIYF. CDR3 in DNA: TGTGCCAGCTCTCTAAGCTCTGGAAACACCATATATTTT.

V gene TRBV4-1 combines with J gene TRBJ1-1; 9 bases are shared with TRBD1. The length of the CDR3 is 14 residues. Trimming removed 1 base from V and 4 bases from J; junction bases left unmatched: 1. CDR1 is MGHRA and CDR2 is YSYEKL in the germline V gene. The CDR3 sequence: CASSQAQGATEAFF. In DNA form, the CDR3 reads TGCGCCAGCAGCCAAGCACAGGGGGCCACTGAAGCTTTCTTT.

This chain connects TRBV2 to TRBJ2-7, with 9 positions matching TRBD1. With V trimmed by 5 bases and J by 1 base, 3 bases remained unmatched. Germline assignment: CDR1 SNHLY and CDR2 FYNNEI. CDR3 length: 14 amino acids. The CDR3 spells CASSLTGGSYEQYF. Written as DNA, the CDR3 is TGTGCCAGCAGTCTGACAGGGGGTTCCTACGAGCAGTACTTC.

This chain joins TRBV5-1 and TRBJ2-3; 9 bases map to TRBD2. CDR3 length: 16 amino acids. Germline V CDR1 and CDR2: SGHRS, YFSETQ. The J segment lost 4 bases and the V segment lost 0 bases, leaving 6 bases of the junction unmatched. The CDR3 region has the DNA TGCGCCAGCAGCTTGGAATATAGCGGGAGACCAGATACGCAGTATTTT. It encodes CASSLEYSGRPDTQYF.